The clone carrying this T cell receptor beta chain was seen ten or more times. The target antigen is unknown. The data originate from a study of metastatic and nonmetastatic thyroid tumors. All patients were untreated before thyroid surgery. TCRdb re-clonotyped the PCR reads through MiXCR. The sample has about 92,000 clones; 15% are singletons. Study-level findings and limits: Relative to benign nodules, malignant thyroid tumors were reportedly characterized by significantly elevated TCR beta diversity in blood and tumor.

Germline V gene sequence: CDR1 MNHNS, CDR2 SASEGT. The CDR3 contains 12 residues. Deletions cut 6 bases from V and 8 bases from J, with 11 bases between. The J gene is TRBJ2-1, the V gene TRBV6-1; perhaps TRBD1 as D (5 bases). This sequence was found in a female donor with papillary thyroid cancer or a benign thyroid nodule (not recorded which). Some clones in this sample may be carry-over from other donors' samples. Source material: blood. The CDR3 region is CASRNRMYEQFF. The CDR3 DNA is TGTGCCAGCAGAAACAGGATGTATGAGCAGTTCTTC.